The 23 T cell receptor beta chains listed next were all sequenced from one sample in a study of blood T cell repertoires in COVID-19. Profiled with immunoSEQ multiplex PCR; TCRdb holds only in-frame clones, not every one. The table has 130,000 to 150,000 clones, roughly 90% seen once; the top ten hold 0.8% to 0.95%. Sequences were obtained from peripheral blood. These receptor sequences come from a woman in her 50s with acute or convalescent COVID-19.

V and J are TRBV5-1 and TRBJ2-1; 12 nucleotides agree with TRBD2. The CDR3 spans 15 residues. V shed 3 bases and J 12 bases; nucleotides not matched to a gene: 10. Germline V lookup: CDR1 SGHRS, CDR2 YFSETQ. The CDR3 loop reads CASSSAPPSGRVQFF. The CDR3 DNA sequence: TGCGCCAGCAGCTCCGCACCACCTAGCGGGAGGGTGCAGTTCTTC.

The V call is TRBV15, the J call TRBJ1-1; the D gene is possibly TRBD1 (6 bases). The CDR3 covers 12 residues. Germline assignment: CDR1 LNHNV and CDR2 YYDKDF (reference sequence). Between the trimmed V and J ends, which lost 3 bases and 7 bases, there was a span of 9 bases. CDR3 amino acids: CATSSRGGEAFF. The CDR3 DNA follows: TGTGCCACCAGCAGCAGGGGTGGTGAAGCTTTCTTT.

Concerning this clone: The sample carries other DNA sequences with the same CDR3. The rearrangement joins TRBV29-1 to TRBJ1-6, with TRBD1 matching 9 bases. Per germline, CDR1 SQVTM and CDR2 ANQGSEA. Losses at the gene ends were 3 bases for V and 6 bases for J; bases not matched to a gene: 0. This CDR3 has 13 residues. CDR3 coding DNA: TGCAGCGTTGAGACAGGGGGTAATTCACCCCTCCACTTT. It is translated as CSVETGGNSPLHF.

V usage is TRBV11-2 and J usage is TRBJ2-3; TRBD2 agrees at 10 bases. The CDR3 length is 15 residues. Germline CDR1 is SGHAT and CDR2 is FQNNGV. V dropped 2 bases and J dropped 3; count of bases not matched to a gene: 2. Written as DNA, the CDR3 is TGTGCCAGCAGCTTATCGGGACTAGCGACAGATACGCAGTATTTT. Encoded protein: CASSLSGLATDTQYF.

The rearrangement joins TRBV2 to TRBJ1-2; D may be TRBD1 (5 bases). V was trimmed by 3 bases and J by 7 bases, leaving 18 bases between them. Germline CDR1 is SNHLY and CDR2 is FYNNEI. This CDR3 has 15 amino acids. CDR3 in amino acids: CASSDPLGPGSGYTF. CDR3 coding DNA: TGTGCCAGCAGTGACCCCCTGGGGCCAGGCTCTGGCTACACCTTC.

The V and J genes are TRBV5-1 and TRBJ2-1; TRBD2 matches 9 bases. The CDR3 has 15 amino acids. V was pared by 2 bases and J by 6 bases, with 6 bases of the junction left unmatched. Germline-derived CDR1 and CDR2 are SGHRS and YFSETQ. The CDR3: CASSFQLAGPNEQFF. The DNA for the CDR3 is TGCGCCAGCAGCTTCCAACTAGCGGGCCCCAATGAGCAGTTCTTC.

This rearrangement joins TRBV7-9 to TRBJ2-7; the D gene is possibly TRBD1 (6 bases). V lost 5 bases and J 2 bases, leaving 10 bases between the germline ends. From germline, CDR1 is SEHNR and CDR2 FQNEAQ (reference sequence). The CDR3 covers 13 residues. CDR3 in amino acids: CASSHRETYEQYF. The DNA for the CDR3 is TGTGCCAGCAGCCACAGGGAGACCTACGAGCAGTACTTC.

Here the CDR3 reads CATAESGISNQPQHF. The CDR3 DNA is TGTGCCACCGCGGAGTCGGGGATTAGCAATCAGCCCCAGCATTTT. The chain recombines TRBV6-5 with TRBJ1-5; D gene ambiguous. Germline-derived CDR1 and CDR2 are MNHEY and SVGAGI. V was trimmed by 10 bases and J by 0 bases, leaving 16 bases between them. CDR3 length equals 15 residues.

A single count supports this clone. J is TRBJ1-2 and V is TRBV5-1; 10 bases align to TRBD1. V lost 4 bases, J lost 6 bases, and 6 bases stayed unmatched. This CDR3 has 14 residues. In germline, CDR1 is SGHRS, CDR2 YFSETQ. CDR3 nucleotide sequence: TGCGCCAGCAGCATATCCGGGACAGGGGATGGCTACACCTTC. The encoded protein is CASSISGTGDGYTF.

This sequence joins TRBV11-1 and TRBJ2-7; D gene unclear. Trimming stripped 5 bases from V and 2 bases from J, with 16 bases between. This CDR3 is built from 15 residues. CDR1 SGHAT and CDR2 FQDESV come from the germline V gene (reference sequence). CDR3 protein: CASSPGMWAPYEQYF. CDR3 coding DNA: TGTGCCAGCAGCCCTGGAATGTGGGCACCCTACGAGCAGTACTTC.

This clone was seen a few times. The V gene is TRBV29-1, the J gene TRBJ1-1; 7 bases map to TRBD1. CDR1 and CDR2 (germline): SQVTM, ANQGSEA. V lost 0 bases to trimming and J lost 4 bases; unmatched junction nucleotides: 2. The CDR3 covers 13 residues. This chain's CDR3 is CSVEEGGGTEAFF. The DNA of the CDR3 is TGCAGCGTTGAAGAAGGGGGCGGCACTGAAGCTTTCTTT.

The chain is built from TRBV5-1 and TRBJ2-3; D is perhaps TRBD1 (6 bases). The CDR3 is 15 amino acids. CDR1 SGHRS and CDR2 YFSETQ come from the germline V gene. Trimming shortened V by 1 base and J by 0 bases, and 9 bases separated the two germline ends. CDR3 sequence reads: CASSLRQASTDTQYF. The CDR3 DNA sequence: TGCGCCAGCAGCTTGAGACAGGCCAGCACAGATACGCAGTATTTT.

This chain uses TRBV28 with TRBJ1-6, with a weak D call TRBD1 (6 bases). V shed 2 bases and J shed 9 bases, with 17 bases lying between them. The CDR3 has 16 residues. Germline V gene data show CDR1 as MDHEN and CDR2 as SYDVKM. The CDR3 DNA is TGTGCCAGCAGTTTAAGTGGGACACCTGAGGGTTCACCCCTCCACTTT. Its protein product is CASSLSGTPEGSPLHF.

V usage is TRBV6-1 and J usage is TRBJ2-6; D perhaps matches TRBD1 (6 bases). The CDR3 consists of 17 residues. Trimming removed 4 bases at V and 0 bases at J, with 13 bases between. Germline values: CDR1 MNHNS, CDR2 SASEGT. The CDR3 loop reads CASSVKGVNSGANVLTF. The CDR3 coding sequence is TGTGCCAGCAGTGTAAAGGGGGTCAACTCTGGGGCCAACGTCCTGACTTTC.

The V and J genes are TRBV6-1 and TRBJ2-1, with 8 bases matching TRBD2. Trimming took 3 bases from V and 6 from J; bases not matched to a gene: 10. The CDR3 has 16 amino acids. Germline values: CDR1 MNHNS, CDR2 SASEGT. In DNA form, the CDR3 reads TGTGCCAGCAGTGATACTCGGGGGGGCTTGAGCAATGAGCAGTTCTTC. It codes for CASSDTRGGLSNEQFF.

This rearrangement joins TRBV7-3 to TRBJ2-5, with a tentative D call TRBD2 (6 bases). Germline V gene lookup returns CDR1 SGHTA and CDR2 FQGTGA. The CDR3 has 13 residues. The V end was cut by 5 bases, the J end by 0 bases, with 7 bases between. CDR3 sequence: CASSGRNQETQYF. The CDR3 nucleotides are TGTGCCAGCAGCGGGAGGAACCAAGAGACCCAGTACTTC.

Only one count was recorded for this clone. This sequence joins TRBV12-3 or TRBV12-4 and TRBJ2-5; 10 nucleotides align to TRBD2. The CDR3 extends over 13 amino acids. Germline trimming cut 5 bases from V and 7 bases from J; bases unmatched to any gene: 4. CDR3 DNA: TGTGCCAGCAGTACGGGGACTAGCGTGACCCAGTACTTC. Translation gives CASSTGTSVTQYF.

The rearrangement uses TRBV3-1 (or the pseudogene TRBV3-2) and TRBJ2-1; D is possibly TRBD1 (6 bases). V dropped 8 bases and J dropped 5 bases, with 13 bases sitting between them. This CDR3 is built from 13 residues. In germline, CDR1 is LGHDT, CDR2 YNNKEL (reference sequence). The CDR3 region has the DNA TGTGCCAGCGGGGACATCCCGAACAATGAGCAGTTCTTC. Translation gives CASGDIPNNEQFF.

This chain uses TRBV9 with TRBJ2-7, with 7 bases lining up with TRBD1. V dropped 4 bases and J dropped 4; count of bases not matched to a gene: 2. The germline gives CDR1 SGDLS, CDR2 YYNGEE. The CDR3 sequence is 12 residues long. The DNA of the CDR3 is TGTGCCAGCAGCCTACAGGGGTACGAGCAGTACTTC. This codes for CASSLQGYEQYF. The full variable domain, completed using reference TRBV9 and TRBJ2-7, is DSGVTQTPKHLITATGQRVTLRCSPRSGDLSVYWYQQSLDQGLQFLIQYYNGEERAKGNILERFSAQQFPDLHSELNLSSLELGDSALYFCASSLQGYEQYFGPGTRLTVT.

This chain links TRBV29-1 with TRBJ2-7; TRBD1 aligns across 11 bases. CDR1 SQVTM and CDR2 ANQGSEA come from the germline V gene. Germline trimming cut 1 base from V and 2 bases from J; bases unmatched to any gene: 4. CDR3 length: 15 amino acids. Written as DNA, the CDR3 is TGCAGCGTTGAAGGGGGACAGGGGGGTACCTACGAGCAGTACTTC. Protein: CSVEGGQGGTYEQYF.

The V call is TRBV30, the J call TRBJ1-3; unclear D gene. Germline V lookup: CDR1 GTSNPN, CDR2 SVGIG (reference sequence). V was pared by 0 bases and J by 4 bases, with 7 bases between. The CDR3 runs 13 residues. CDR3 sequence reads: CAWSVQSGNTIYF. CDR3 coding DNA: TGTGCCTGGAGTGTACAATCAGGAAACACCATATATTTT.

This sequence joins TRBV7-6 and TRBJ2-3; possible D gene TRBD2, 6 bases. The germline V and J ends were trimmed by 0 bases and 1 base, with 11 bases remaining between them. Germline CDR1 is SGHVS and CDR2 is FNYEAQ. The CDR3 consists of 16 residues. CDR3 coding DNA: TGTGCCAGCAGCTTAGCGCCGCGGGAAGGCACAGATACGCAGTATTTT. Translating it yields CASSLAPREGTDTQYF. The full variable domain, in which reference TRBV7-6 and TRBJ2-3 provide the parts outside the CDR3, is GAGVSQSPRYKVTKRGQDVALRCDPISGHVSLYWYRQALGQGPEFLTYFNYEAQQDKSGLPNDRFSAERPEGSISTLTIQRTEQRDSAMYRCASSLAPREGTDTQYFGPGTRLTVL.

This sequence joins TRBV29-1 and TRBJ1-1, with D unclear. The CDR3 has 13 amino acids. Trimming cost V 7 bases and J 0 bases, with 12 bases left between them. The V gene's germline CDR1 is SQVTM and CDR2 ANQGSEA. The CDR3: CSASGGMNTEAFF. CDR3 nucleotides: TGCAGCGCTTCAGGAGGGATGAACACTGAAGCTTTCTTT.